This is a list of T cell receptor beta chains from one sample in a study of blood T cell repertoires in COVID-19. TCRdb's table, derived via immunoSEQ multiplex PCR, lists solely in-frame clones and lacks some. The repertoire holds 70,000 to 85,000 clones, with around 81% as singletons. The sequenced sample was peripheral blood. These receptors originate from a human donor in a cohort sampled during active COVID-19. Both conserved end residues are part of each CDR3. D genes are given only for firm matches. For some rows the clone size is stated as once, few or many, or as a class when expanded; others skip it.

size	J	D	V	CDR3	DNA
NA	TRBJ2-1	NA	TRBV3-1/TRBV3-2	CASSQEEGVGGAGRYNEQFF	TGTGCCAGCAGCCAAGAAGAAGGGGTCGGTGGAGCTGGGAGGTACAATGAGCAGTTCTTC
NA	TRBJ1-2	TRBD1	TRBV30	CAWTPRGTAYGYTF	TGTGCCTGGACGCCCAGGGGGACAGCATACGGCTACACCTTC
NA	TRBJ1-3	NA	TRBV10-3	CAISPQGTGNTIYF	TGTGCCATCAGTCCCCAGGGGACGGGAAACACCATATATTTT
NA	TRBJ1-4	TRBD1	TRBV30	CAWSGTGRAEKLFF	TGTGCCTGGAGTGGGACAGGGAGAGCTGAAAAACTGTTTTTT
NA	TRBJ2-4	NA	TRBV6-5	CASSPQWDSIQYF	TGTGCCAGCAGTCCCCAGTGGGACTCAATTCAGTACTTC
NA	TRBJ2-2	TRBD1	TRBV6-4	CASRQGANTGELFF	TGTGCCAGCAGACAGGGGGCCAACACCGGGGAGCTGTTTTTT
NA	TRBJ1-1	NA	TRBV5-1	CASSFAGVGVNTEAFF	TGCGCCAGCAGCTTTGCAGGGGTTGGGGTGAACACTGAAGCTTTCTTT
NA	TRBJ1-5	NA	TRBV28	CASSLMGQAGNQPQHF	TGTGCCAGCAGTTTAATGGGGCAGGCTGGCAATCAGCCCCAGCATTTT
NA	TRBJ2-3	NA	TRBV3-1/TRBV3-2	CASSQDPLAISTDTQYF	TGTGCCAGCAGCCAAGATCCTCTAGCGATTAGCACAGATACGCAGTATTTT
NA	TRBJ2-7	TRBD1	TRBV18	CASSPIVAQGEKQYF	TGTGCCAGCTCACCAATCGTAGCGCAGGGGGAAAAGCAGTACTTC
once	TRBJ1-2	TRBD1	TRBV6-1	CASSEGTGGNRGYTF	TGTGCCAGCAGTGAAGGGACAGGGGGCAACAGGGGCTACACCTTC